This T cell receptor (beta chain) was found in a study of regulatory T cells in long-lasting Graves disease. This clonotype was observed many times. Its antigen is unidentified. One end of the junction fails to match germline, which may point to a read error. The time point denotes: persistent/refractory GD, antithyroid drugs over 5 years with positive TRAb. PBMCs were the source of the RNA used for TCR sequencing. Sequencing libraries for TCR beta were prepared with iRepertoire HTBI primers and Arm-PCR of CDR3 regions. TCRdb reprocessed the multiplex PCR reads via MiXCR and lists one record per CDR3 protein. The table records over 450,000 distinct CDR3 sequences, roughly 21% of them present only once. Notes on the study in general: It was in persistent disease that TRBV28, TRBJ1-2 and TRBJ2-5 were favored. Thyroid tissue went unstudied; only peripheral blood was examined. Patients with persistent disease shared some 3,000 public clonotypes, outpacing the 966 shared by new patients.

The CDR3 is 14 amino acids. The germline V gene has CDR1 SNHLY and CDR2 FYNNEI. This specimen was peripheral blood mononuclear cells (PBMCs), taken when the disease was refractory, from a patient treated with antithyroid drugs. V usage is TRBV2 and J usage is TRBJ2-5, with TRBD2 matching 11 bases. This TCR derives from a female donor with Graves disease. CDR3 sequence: CASREGLAGETQYF. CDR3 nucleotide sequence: TGTGCCAGCAGGGAAGGACTAGCGGGAGAGACCCAGTACTTC.